This TCR beta chain appears in the sequencing data of a study of blood T cell repertoires in COVID-19. Method: immunoSEQ multiplex PCR; TCRdb's copy keeps in-frame clones and lacks some. The sample contains 200,000 or so clones, roughly four fifths of which appear only once. Germline CDR1 MNHEY, CDR2 SMNVEV (reference sequence). The V end was cut by 4 bases, the J end by 2 bases, with 17 bases between. The CDR3 has 16 residues. Sample: peripheral blood. This chain connects TRBV27 to TRBJ1-2; D is uncertain. This clonotype was obtained from a human donor with acute or convalescent COVID-19. The donor label of this sample is uncertain. The CDR3: CASSSLGRGLNYGYTF. CDR3 in DNA: TGTGCCAGCAGTTCACTCGGACGCGGGTTGAACTATGGCTACACCTTC.